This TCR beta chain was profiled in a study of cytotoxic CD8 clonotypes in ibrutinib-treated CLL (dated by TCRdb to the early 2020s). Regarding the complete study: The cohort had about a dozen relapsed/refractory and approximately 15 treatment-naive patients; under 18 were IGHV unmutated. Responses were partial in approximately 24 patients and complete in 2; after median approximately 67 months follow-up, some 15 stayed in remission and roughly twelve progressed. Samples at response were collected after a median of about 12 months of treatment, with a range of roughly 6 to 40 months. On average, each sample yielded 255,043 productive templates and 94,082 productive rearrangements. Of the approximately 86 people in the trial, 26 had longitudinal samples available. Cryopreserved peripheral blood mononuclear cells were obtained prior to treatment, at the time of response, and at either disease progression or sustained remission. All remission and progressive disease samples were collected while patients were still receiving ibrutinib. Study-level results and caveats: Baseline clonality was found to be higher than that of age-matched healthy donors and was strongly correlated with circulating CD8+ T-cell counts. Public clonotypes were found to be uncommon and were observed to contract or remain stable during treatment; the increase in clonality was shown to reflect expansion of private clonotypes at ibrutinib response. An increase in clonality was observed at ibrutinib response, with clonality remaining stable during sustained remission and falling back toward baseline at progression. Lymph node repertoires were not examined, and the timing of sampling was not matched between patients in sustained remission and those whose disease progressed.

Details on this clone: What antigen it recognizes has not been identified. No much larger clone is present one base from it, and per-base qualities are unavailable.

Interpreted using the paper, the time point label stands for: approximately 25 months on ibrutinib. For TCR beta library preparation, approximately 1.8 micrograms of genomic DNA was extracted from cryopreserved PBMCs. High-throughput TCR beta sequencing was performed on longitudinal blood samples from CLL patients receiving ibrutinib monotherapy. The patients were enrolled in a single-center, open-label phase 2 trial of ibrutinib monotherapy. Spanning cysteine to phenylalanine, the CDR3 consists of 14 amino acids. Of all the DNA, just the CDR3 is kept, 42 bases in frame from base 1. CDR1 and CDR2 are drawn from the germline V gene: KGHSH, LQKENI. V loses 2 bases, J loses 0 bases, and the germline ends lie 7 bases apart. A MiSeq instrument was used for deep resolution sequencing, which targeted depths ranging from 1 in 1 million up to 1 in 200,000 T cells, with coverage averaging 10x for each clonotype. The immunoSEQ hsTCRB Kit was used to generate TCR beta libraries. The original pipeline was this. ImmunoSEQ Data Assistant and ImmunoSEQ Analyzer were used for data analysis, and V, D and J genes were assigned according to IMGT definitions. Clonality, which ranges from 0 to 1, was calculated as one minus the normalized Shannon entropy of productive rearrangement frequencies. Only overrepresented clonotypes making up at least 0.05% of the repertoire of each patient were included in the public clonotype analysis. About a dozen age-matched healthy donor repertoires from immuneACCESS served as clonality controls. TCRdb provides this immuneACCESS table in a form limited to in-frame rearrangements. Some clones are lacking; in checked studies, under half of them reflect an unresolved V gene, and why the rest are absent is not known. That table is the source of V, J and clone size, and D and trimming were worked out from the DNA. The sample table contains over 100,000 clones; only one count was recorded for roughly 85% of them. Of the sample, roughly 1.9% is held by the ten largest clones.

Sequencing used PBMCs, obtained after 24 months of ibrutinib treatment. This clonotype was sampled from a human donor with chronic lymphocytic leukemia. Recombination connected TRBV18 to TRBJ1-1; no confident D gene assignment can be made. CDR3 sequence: CASSPRVMNTEAFF. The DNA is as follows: TGTGCCAGCTCACCAAGGGTTATGAACACTGAAGCTTTCTTT.